The entry that follows covers one TCR beta chain sequence. V dropped 5 bases and J dropped 5 bases, with 8 bases sitting between them. Germline CDR1 SGHTA, CDR2 FQGNSA. The CDR3 is made up of 12 amino acids. The data were obtained in a study of cytomegalovirus exposure and HLA in healthy donors. Overall study: Of all 400 or so donors who were genotyped, around 79% belonged to the Caucasian-associated ancestry cluster.

Primers: 60 Vbeta forward and 13 Jbeta reverse. TCRdb keeps only in-frame clones here, not all; method: immunoSEQ multiplex PCR. The sample contains about 220,000 clones, roughly 79% of which appear only once. The chain has TRBV7-2 and TRBJ2-3; unclear D gene. The TCR originated in a male donor in good health and CMV-seronegative. The sample comprised PBMCs. The CDR3 DNA sequence: TGTGCCAGCAGCCGACTGGGAGATACGCAGTATTTT. Translating it yields CASSRLGDTQYF.